This TCR beta chain was observed in a study of OX40 agonist ivuxolimab in advanced cancers. The wider study: The dose-escalation cohort had hepatocellular carcinoma, melanoma, renal cell or head and neck cancer.

CDR1 is LNHDA, CDR2 SQIVND, per germline (reference sequence). CDR3 length: 16 residues. V was clipped by 5 bases and J by 0 bases, with 15 bases between them. This clone came up a few times. TCRdb's table, derived via immunoSEQ multiplex PCR, lists solely in-frame clones and lacks some. The sample has approximately 82,000 clones; 80% to 90% are singletons. The origin of this receptor is an adult with an advanced solid tumor such as melanoma, head and neck, liver or kidney cancer. This rearrangement joins TRBV19 to TRBJ2-3; no clear D gene. Sequencing was performed on CD4+ or CD8+ T cells sorted from blood, taken in a trial of the OX40 agonist ivuxolimab. The CDR3 region has the DNA TGTGCCAGTAGTCGCAGAGGACGAGGCAGCACAGATACGCAGTATTTT. Its translation: CASSRRGRGSTDTQYF.